The 27 T cell receptor beta chains reported below all come from one sample, sequenced in a study of T cells in Graves' hyperthyroidism and ophthalmopathy. RNA transcripts gave rise to amplified TCR beta CDR3 regions. The HTBI primer set drove a first-round RT-PCR of the TCR CDR3. TCRdb ran MiXCR on the multiplex PCR reads and lists one entry per CDR3 protein. Of approximately 430,000 distinct CDR3 sequences detected, around 15% appear once; the ten largest clones hold over 10%. Material: blood. These receptors came from a young man with Graves' ophthalmopathy.

At least ten counts were recorded for this clonotype. The rearrangement uses TRBV6-5 and TRBJ1-2; D call uncertain. The V gene's germline CDR1 is MNHEY and CDR2 SVGAGI. Trimming shortened V by 0 bases and J by 8 bases, and 13 bases separated the two germline ends. The CDR3 is 14 amino acids. The CDR3 loop reads CASSYSNSAVGYTF. Written as DNA, the CDR3 is TGTGCCAGCAGTTACTCGAATAGTGCCGTAGGCTACACCTTC.

In this sample, this clonotype turned up many times. The chain is built from TRBV20-1 and TRBJ1-2; no firm D call. Per the germline V gene, CDR1 is DFQATT and CDR2 is SNEGSKA (reference sequence). This CDR3 contains 11 residues. Trimming cost V 0 bases and J 7 bases, with 6 bases left between them. The CDR3 DNA reads TGCAGTGCTAGAGAGGCTAGTGGCTACACCTTC. It codes for CSAREASGYTF.

The gene calls are TRBV29-1 and TRBJ1-2; D remains unclear. Germline CDR1 reads SQVTM; CDR2 reads ANQGSEA. This CDR3 region has 12 residues. V shed 2 bases and J shed 3 bases, with 7 bases lying between them. CDR3 coding DNA: TGCAGCGTTGAAACAGAGTACTATGGCTACACCTTC. This translates into CSVETEYYGYTF.

This clonotype appeared many times. The CDR3 sequence is CASSLRRTSEAFF. Written as DNA, the CDR3 is TGTGCCAGCAGCTTAAGACGGACATCAGAAGCTTTCTTT. The genes are TRBV7-3 and TRBJ1-1; tentatively, D is TRBD1 (5 bases). Trimming shortened V by 1 base and J by 8 bases, and 11 bases separated the two germline ends. The CDR3 covers 13 residues. Germline-derived CDR1 and CDR2 are SGHTA and FQGTGA.

This clonotype was counted at least ten times. The chain links TRBV30 to TRBJ1-2; D is possibly TRBD1 (5 bases). The CDR3 has 13 residues. V was cut by 2 bases and J by 4 bases, with 11 bases left in between. Per the germline V gene, CDR1 is GTSNPN and CDR2 is SVGIG (reference sequence). In nucleotides, the CDR3 is TGTGCCTGGAGTCCCGGGGCAATCTATGGCTACACCTTC. Translation gives CAWSPGAIYGYTF.

A note on this clonotype: Since a much larger clone is just one base distant, this may be a read error. The gene calls are TRBV10-2 and TRBJ1-2; no reliable D call. The ends were cut back, 2 bases at V and 4 bases at J, with 11 bases in the middle. CDR3 length: 14 residues. Per germline, CDR1 WSHSY and CDR2 SAAADI. The CDR3 sequence is CASSEVPDRYGYTF. The DNA of the CDR3 is TGCGCCAGCAGTGAGGTCCCGGATCGCTATGGCTACACCTTC.

This clonotype was seen at least ten times. The V and J genes are TRBV6-1 and TRBJ2-7, with TRBD2 as a possible D gene (7 bases). This CDR3 is 14 amino acids long. The V end was cut by 5 bases, the J end by 6 bases, with 17 bases between. Germline V gene sequence: CDR1 MNHNS, CDR2 SASEGT. This chain's CDR3 is CASSPGGQTLEQYF. CDR3 DNA sequence: TGTGCCAGCAGTCCCGGGGGGCAGACCCTCGAGCAGTACTTC.

This clonotype appeared many times. This rearrangement joins TRBV3-1 to TRBJ2-1; TRBD1 is a possible D gene (6 bases). V was pared by 2 bases and J by 7 bases, with 15 bases between. CDR1 LGHDT and CDR2 YNNKEL come from the germline V gene (reference sequence). The CDR3 is 15 residues long. The CDR3 sequence: CASSQPPKGVNEQFF. CDR3 bases: TGTGCCAGCAGCCAACCCCCCAAGGGGGTAAATGAGCAGTTCTTC.

This clonotype was counted ten times or more. The V and J genes are TRBV4-1 and TRBJ2-1; D gene uncertain. CDR1 is MGHRA, CDR2 YSYEKL, per germline. The CDR3 has 17 amino acids. The V end lost 0 bases, the J end lost 6 bases, and 18 bases lay between the germline ends. Here the CDR3 DNA reads TGCGCCAGCAGCCAAGAGGGCCTACGGACCGAGGTCAATGAGCAGTTCTTC. This sequence encodes CASSQEGLRTEVNEQFF.

This clonotype was detected only a few times. The chain employs TRBV27 and TRBJ1-4, with D unresolved. The length of the CDR3 is 13 residues. The V gene lost 6 bases and the J gene lost 8 bases, with 13 bases spanning the gap. The germline CDR1 and CDR2 sequences are MNHEY and SMNVEV (reference sequence). Written as DNA, the CDR3 is TGTGCCAGCAGCGACCAGAGAGGGGAAAAACTGTTTTTT. Amino acids: CASSDQRGEKLFF. The full variable domain, rest sourced from reference TRBV27 and TRBJ1-4, is EAQVTQNPRYLITVTGKKLTVTCSQNMNHEYMSWYRQDPGLGLRQIYYSMNVEVTDKGDVPEGYKVSRKEKRNFPLILESPSPNQTSLYFCASSDQRGEKLFFGSGTQLSVL.

This clonotype was recorded at least ten times. This rearrangement joins TRBV29-1 to TRBJ1-3, with unresolved D. This CDR3 comprises 11 residues. The V end was cut by 7 bases, the J end by 2 bases, with 6 bases between. Germline CDR1 SQVTM, CDR2 ANQGSEA. CDR3 residues: CSGSAGNTIYF. The CDR3 coding sequence is TGCAGCGGGAGCGCTGGAAACACCATATATTTT.

There are many counts of this clonotype. The rearrangement joins TRBV7-2 to TRBJ2-5, with D tentatively TRBD1 (6 bases). Germline CDR1 and CDR2: SGHTA and FQGNSA. This CDR3 has 13 amino acids. The germline V and J ends were trimmed by 4 bases and 4 bases, with 10 bases remaining between them. The CDR3 loop is CASSSQGRETQYF. CDR3 coding DNA: TGTGCCAGCAGCTCGCAGGGGCGAGAGACCCAGTACTTC.

This chain connects TRBV9 to TRBJ2-1; the D is unclear. V gave up 1 base and J gave up 5 bases, with 4 bases separating them. The CDR3 extends over 12 amino acids. In germline, CDR1 is SGDLS, CDR2 YYNGEE. In DNA form, the CDR3 reads TGTGCCAGCAGCGTACTGGACAATGAGCAGTTCTTC. Protein product: CASSVLDNEQFF.

Ten or more counts support this clonotype. This chain uses TRBV6-1 with TRBJ1-4; D is possibly TRBD1 (5 bases). The V end lost 8 bases, the J end lost 0 bases, and 10 bases lay between the germline ends. Germline V CDR1 and CDR2: MNHNS, SASEGT. The CDR3 is made up of 14 amino acids. CDR3 sequence reads: CASRWGATNEKLFF. The CDR3 nucleotides are TGTGCCAGCCGATGGGGGGCAACTAATGAAAAACTGTTTTTT.

At least ten counts were recorded for this clonotype. This chain connects TRBV11-2 to TRBJ2-4; the D gene is possibly TRBD1 (5 bases). Between the trimmed V and J ends, which lost 1 base and 1 base, there was a span of 8 bases. The CDR3 totals 15 residues. From germline, CDR1 is SGHAT and CDR2 FQNNGV. CDR3 residues: CASSLAGHAKNIQYF. CDR3 coding DNA: TGTGCCAGCAGCTTAGCAGGACATGCCAAAAACATTCAGTACTTC.

In the case of this clonotype: Being one base from a much bigger clone, this may be a read error. This sequence joins TRBV7-9 and TRBJ2-7, with 14 bases that match TRBD2. This CDR3 spans 15 amino acids. Germline V lookup: CDR1 SEHNR, CDR2 FQNEAQ (reference sequence). The trim removed 3 bases at V and 7 bases at J, leaving 5 bases unmatched. CDR3 DNA: TGTGCCAGCAGCTTCGGGACTAGCGGGAGTGATGAGCAGTACTTC. It yields the protein CASSFGTSGSDEQYF.

A single count supports this clonotype. CDR3: CASSIRTGGVQPQHF. CDR3 DNA sequence: TGTGCCAGTAGTATCAGGACAGGGGGTGTCCAGCCCCAGCATTTT. This sequence joins TRBV19 and TRBJ1-5; 10 bases map to TRBD1. CDR3 length equals 15 residues. Trimming took 3 bases from V and 7 from J; bases not matched to a gene: 6. Germline V lookup: CDR1 LNHDA, CDR2 SQIVND (reference sequence).

This clonotype was seen at least ten times. V and J are TRBV7-9 and TRBJ1-1; TRBD1 aligns across 8 bases. CDR1 SEHNR and CDR2 FQNEAQ come from the germline V gene (reference sequence). The length of the CDR3 is 16 residues. The junction had 5 bases not matched to a gene; V was cut back by 2 bases and J by 0 bases. CDR3 in amino acids: CASSLSRGLMNTEAFF. In nucleotides, the CDR3 is TGTGCCAGCAGCTTAAGCAGGGGGCTTATGAACACTGAAGCTTTCTTT. The variable domain in full, completed from reference TRBV7-9 and TRBJ1-1, reads DTGVSQNPRHKITKRGQNVTFRCDPISEHNRLYWYRQTLGQGPEFLTYFQNEAQLEKSRLLSDRFSAERPKGSFSTLEIQRTEQGDSAMYLCASSLSRGLMNTEAFFGQGTRLTVV.

The sample holds many counts of this clonotype. The chain carries TRBV5-1 and TRBJ2-7; no reliable D call. Per the germline V gene, CDR1 is SGHRS and CDR2 is YFSETQ. The CDR3 covers 14 residues. V was shortened by 1 base and J by 2 bases, with 10 bases between the two germline ends. The CDR3 loop is CASSLTGQAYEQYF. The CDR3 bases are TGCGCCAGCAGCTTGACCGGGCAGGCCTACGAGCAGTACTTC.

The J gene is TRBJ2-7, the V gene TRBV2; 8 bases fit TRBD2. Trimming took 7 bases from V and 1 from J; bases not matched to a gene: 3. Germline CDR1 SNHLY, CDR2 FYNNEI. The CDR3 has 13 amino acids. CDR3 protein: CASKTSESYEQYF. The CDR3, as DNA: TGTGCCAGCAAGACTAGCGAGTCCTACGAGCAGTACTTC. The full variable domain, completed using reference TRBV2 and TRBJ2-7, is EPEVTQTPSHQVTQMGQEVILRCVPISNHLYFYWYRQILGQKVEFLVSFYNNEISEKSEIFDDQFSVERPDGSNFTLKIRSTKLEDSAMYFCASKTSESYEQYFGPGTRLTVT.

The CDR3 is CASSDRDLPYNEQFF. CDR3 bases: TGCGCCAGCAGTGACCGGGACCTGCCGTACAATGAGCAGTTCTTC. The chain carries TRBV4-1 and TRBJ2-1, with D perhaps TRBD1 or TRBD2 (5 bases each). V was trimmed by 6 bases and J by 4 bases, leaving 16 bases between them. The CDR3 sequence is 15 residues long. Germline V gene data show CDR1 as MGHRA and CDR2 as YSYEKL.

For this clonotype: Given a much more abundant clone one base away, this may be a read error. The chain couples TRBV2 to TRBJ2-7, with TRBD2 identical over 10 bases. The CDR3 sequence is 15 residues long. Germline-derived CDR1 and CDR2 are SNHLY and FYNNEI. V lost 3 bases to trimming and J lost 4 bases; unmatched junction nucleotides: 6. The CDR3 region has the DNA TGTGCCAGCAGTGAGTCCGCTAGCGGGGGTTACGAGCAGTACTTC. It translates to CASSESASGGYEQYF. The variable domain in full, completed from reference TRBV2 and TRBJ2-7, reads EPEVTQTPSHQVTQMGQEVILRCVPISNHLYFYWYRQILGQKVEFLVSFYNNEISEKSEIFDDQFSVERPDGSNFTLKIRSTKLEDSAMYFCASSESASGGYEQYFGPGTRLTVT.

This clonotype was seen at least ten times. This chain uses TRBV10-1 with TRBJ2-5; D unclear. The CDR3 runs 15 residues. V was shortened by 5 bases and J by 2 bases, with 15 bases between the two germline ends. Germline assignment: CDR1 WNHNN and CDR2 SYGVQD (reference sequence). The CDR3, as DNA: TGCGCCAGCAGTCCTCACGGCACCCAACAAGAGACCCAGTACTTC. Translating it yields CASSPHGTQQETQYF.

V usage is TRBV12-3 or TRBV12-4 and J usage is TRBJ1-6; 10 bases are a match to TRBD1. This CDR3 spans 15 amino acids. After removal of 6 bases from V and 7 bases from J, the junction contained 6 bases not matched to a gene. In nucleotides, the CDR3 is TGTGCCAGCAGATCCGGGACAGGGGTGAATTCACCCCTCCACTTT. Translated, it gives CASRSGTGVNSPLHF.

This clonotype came up many times. The V call is TRBV6-1, the J call TRBJ1-5; D gene ambiguous. Trimming took off 7 bases at V and 6 bases at J, with 10 bases between the two ends. Germline V gene lookup returns CDR1 MNHNS and CDR2 SASEGT. CDR3 length: 12 amino acids. The CDR3 DNA follows: TGTGCCAGCAACCACCCCGGTCAGCCCCAGCATTTT. Translation: CASNHPGQPQHF.

Concerning this clonotype itself: Since a much larger clone is just one base distant, this may be a read error. The chain is built from TRBV7-2 and TRBJ2-1, with 7 nucleotides matching TRBD2. The CDR3 contains 13 residues. J lost 5 bases, V lost 5 bases, and 3 bases had no gene match. Germline values: CDR1 SGHTA, CDR2 FQGNSA. The CDR3, as DNA: TGTGCCAGCAGCCGGGACTATAACAATGAGCAGTTCTTC. Residues: CASSRDYNNEQFF.

In this sample, this clonotype turned up many times. The chain links TRBV3-1 to TRBJ1-1; a weak D match, TRBD1 (5 bases). CDR3 size: 14 residues. The V gene lost 1 base and the J gene lost 0 bases, with 6 bases spanning the gap. The germline CDR1 and CDR2 sequences are LGHDT and YNNKEL (reference sequence). CDR3 coding DNA: TGTGCCAGCAGCCAAGCAGGGCTGAACACTGAAGCTTTCTTT. This translates into CASSQAGLNTEAFF.